The source of this T cell receptor beta chain is a study of cytomegalovirus exposure and HLA in healthy donors (TCRdb year 2017). For the study in its entirety: An earlier analysis of around 600 of the donors reported 250 to 350 Gb of sequence data and some 120 million unique TCR beta sequences from about 200 million T cells. An early release covering roughly 600 HLA-typed donors comprised 300 to 350 gigabases of sequencing data and around 85 million unique TCR sequences. Of the roughly 400 genotyped donors, approximately 80% fell in the genetic ancestry cluster associated with self-reported Caucasian donors. The aim of the study was to test whether cataloging public T cell receptors could identify signatures of past pathogen exposure. The study used immunosequencing to profile the T cell repertoires of approximately 650 subjects and linked those repertoires to cytomegalovirus serostatus. A separate validation cohort of roughly 130 different subjects was used in addition to the approximately 610-subject first cohort. To predict cytomegalovirus infection status, the study brought together high-throughput TCR immunosequencing, statistical association of individual TCRs with disease status, and machine learning. A later analysis re-analyzed previously published TCR beta repertoires from roughly 690 donors and added high-resolution HLA genotyping to study TCR occurrence patterns. Rather than drawing on any new phenotypic data, the later analysis identified candidate immune exposures from TCR beta sequences and the way those sequences occurred across donors. An earlier analysis of some 600 of the donors applied high-throughput TCR beta sequencing to assess whether each TCR beta V gene segment acted as functional or pseudogenic. Alongside the repertoire data, information on donor age, sex, ethnicity and CMV serostatus was compiled. A later genetic analysis used genome-wide SNP genotypes for 398 of the 666 donors, treating that subset as a discovery cohort. Every discovery cohort repertoire had been produced on one sequencing platform. Class I and class II HLA loci were covered by the typing at four-digit resolution. The number of typed donors differed by locus: roughly 629-640 for A, B, C, DRB1 and DQB1; approximately 520 for DQA1; some 590 for DPA1; and around 490 for DPB1. Because of strong linkage in the cohort, 5 or 6 DR-DQ haplotypes were treated as single units for association and clustering. Across about 370 genotyped donors of the cohort, an average of roughly 250,000 unique TCR beta nucleotide sequences per donor were sequenced, and approximately 17% of those sequences were non-productive.

The cohort comprised fewer than 700 healthy bone marrow donors. At the time of sampling, all cohort members were nominally healthy, though unrecorded immune exposures were likely present. The donor was CMV seropositive and belonged to the group of 250 to 300 seropositive cohort members. Every donor gave a peripheral blood sample, and the peripheral blood mononuclear cells from that sample were used for TCR beta sequencing. Genomic DNA extraction from the blood cell samples was performed with the Qiagen DNeasy Blood Extraction Kit. Library prep was done by the immunoSEQ multiplex PCR assay. For the multiplex PCR, a mixture combining 60 forward primers for TCR Vbeta segments and 13 reverse primers for TCR Jbeta segments was used. The CDR3 region of rearranged TCR beta genes was amplified from genomic DNA with a multiplex PCR assay. The amplified TCR beta libraries were sequenced on the Illumina HiSeq System as 87-base-pair reads. The authors processed their data as follows. In a later analysis, tens of millions of unique TCR beta chains were counted across the roughly 670 repertoires, and approximately 9.9 million of these chains were shared by at least two donors. To remove PCR and sequencing errors, raw reads were error-corrected and collapsed into unique sequences using a nearest-neighbor algorithm that merged closely related sequences. Alignment of CDR3 sequences to IMGT reference sequences was used to assign V, D and J gene segments. For a sequence to be retained, a match of at least six nucleotides to both a V gene segment and a J gene segment was required. Rearrangements were classified as productive when the CDR3 lacked stop codons and remained in frame with V and J, and all other rearrangements were classified as non-productive. CDR3 was defined according to IMGT convention as the region running from the second conserved V-encoded cysteine to the conserved J-encoded phenylalanine. The earlier analysis of some 580 of the donors excluded any sequence lacking an unambiguous match to a single V gene segment. An earlier analysis of a few hundred of the donors classified V segments as functional when productive rearrangements were above 56.7% and as segregating when the standard deviation between donors was above 5%. A statistical classification framework was built to diagnose cytomegalovirus status from the catalog of TCR beta chain sequences. In a later analysis, TCR nucleotide sequences were compared against IMGT/GENE-DB human TR gene sequences so that V and J genes could be assigned. Using the TCRdist pipeline, a later analysis assigned CDR3 sequences along with most-parsimonious VDJ recombination scenarios. A later analysis defined each TCR beta chain by its CDR3 amino acid sequence plus V-gene family, and excluded reads lacking a unique V-gene family. A later analysis removed 592 highly shared, low-generation-probability nucleotide sequences to deal with suspected cross-contamination and a sequencing artifact. A later analysis calculated a clonal expansion index for each public chain from normalized within-repertoire ranks of inferred template counts. In a later analysis, generation probabilities were computed using a VDJ recombination model fitted to out-of-frame rearrangements, and the results were checked against IGoR. In a later analysis, hypergeometric tests were used to score TCR-TCR, TCR-HLA and TCR-CMV co-occurrence, with a repertoire-size bias correction applied to TCR pairs. To estimate false discovery rates, a later analysis permuted the HLA or CMV assignments 20 times. In a later analysis, co-occurring TCRs were grouped using DBSCAN, with TCRdist sequence similarity added in when clustering inside HLA-allele-positive subsets. For co-occurrence clustering, repertoires with fewer than 30,000 or more than 120,000 public chains were excluded, along with four to six repertoires with anomalous nucleotide sharing. Held by TCRdb, this immuneACCESS table contains in-frame sequences only and omits some clones. Under half of the omission traces to an unresolved V gene where checked; the cause of the rest is unknown. Clone size and the V and J calls come from that table; the DNA yielded D and trimming. This sample gives around 140,000 clones in total; over 65% of them show up just once. The ten biggest clones cover 1.8% of the sample.

Between the V and J ends, shortened by 3 bases and 4 bases respectively, the junction contains 13 bases. From the germline V gene, CDR1 is SGHRS and CDR2 is YFSETQ. The CDR3 has 14 amino acids, counting the end cysteine and phenylalanine. Only CDR3 DNA is held: 42 bases, read in frame from base 1. Overall study outcomes, separate from this receptor: Strong co-occurrence of HLA alleles, especially DR and DQ, made assigning TCR associations to individual alleles difficult. CMV serostatus was the only immune exposure information available for the cohort. An association between a missense DCLRE1C variant and V-gene and J-gene trimming of TCR beta chains was found in a later genetic analysis and replicated in an independent cohort. A later analysis reported that several top co-occurrence clusters appeared linked to parvovirus B19, influenza, CMV and Epstein-Barr virus. An earlier analysis of some 590 of the donors showed that most TCR beta V segments appeared in productive rearrangements either about 87% or about 30% of the time, which broadly matched IMGT annotations. The earlier analysis of approximately 560 of the donors excluded some 16 rarely observed V segments, including chromosome 9 orphons, because counts were too low. Because some donors lacked HLA typing at each locus, the association tests relied only on the typed subset. It was suggested by the authors that the approach could potentially be generalized to other disease states and immunological phenotypes. The study gave a list of about 170 TCR beta chains associated with cytomegalovirus. Some IMGT-functional V segments, including TRBV6-2 and TRBV6-3, could not be told apart with the 87-base-pair reads, so those segments were excluded. In vitro tests confirmed that a few of the cytomegalovirus-associated TCR beta chains recognize cytomegalovirus antigens. Most CMV-associated TCR beta chains appeared to be HLA-restricted in a later analysis, and the HLA associations seemed to be driven largely by CMV exposure. In a later analysis, some 17,000 TCR beta sequences were associated with specific HLA alleles at a false discovery rate of 0.05. A further reported finding was that TCR beta sequences accurately predicted the HLA-A and HLA-B alleles for most subjects in the first cohort. Sequencing depth was assumed to be roughly uniform across donors in the presence/absence analyses, though that assumption may not hold. Correlated functional status among segregating V segments might be attributable to linkage disequilibrium, but an unknown experimental factor could not be ruled out. According to a later analysis, TCR association rates differed among HLA loci, with DRB1 alleles showing the most associated TCRs and HLA-C alleles showing the fewest. In a later genetic analysis, fewer N-insertions in productive TCRs were reported among donors in an Asian-associated ancestry cluster than the roughly 700-donor mean. A group of highly shared sequence variants was considered likely to be a technical artifact of the sequencing pipeline. In this cohort, only TCR beta chains were sequenced, and detectable features were limited by the absence of alpha or paired-chain data. The classifier was reported to diagnose cytomegalovirus status with high specificity and sensitivity in both the original and validation cohorts. Compared with equally common non-associated chains, HLA-associated TCR beta chains in a later analysis were more clonally expanded and had lower generation probabilities. While some public TCRs were present in many individuals, most TCR sequences turned up only very rarely across donors.

In the case of this clone: Its recognized antigen is unknown. No much larger clonotype is one base removed from it; base qualities were not supplied.

This receptor chain uses TRBV5-1 and TRBJ1-2, and the D gene may be TRBD1, 6 bases matching. The sequence derives from a female donor in good health and CMV-seropositive. Sequenced material: PBMCs. This receptor has the CDR3 CASSSEGGPYGYTF. The DNA sequence reads TGCGCCAGCAGCTCGGAGGGGGGGCCCTATGGCTACACCTTC.